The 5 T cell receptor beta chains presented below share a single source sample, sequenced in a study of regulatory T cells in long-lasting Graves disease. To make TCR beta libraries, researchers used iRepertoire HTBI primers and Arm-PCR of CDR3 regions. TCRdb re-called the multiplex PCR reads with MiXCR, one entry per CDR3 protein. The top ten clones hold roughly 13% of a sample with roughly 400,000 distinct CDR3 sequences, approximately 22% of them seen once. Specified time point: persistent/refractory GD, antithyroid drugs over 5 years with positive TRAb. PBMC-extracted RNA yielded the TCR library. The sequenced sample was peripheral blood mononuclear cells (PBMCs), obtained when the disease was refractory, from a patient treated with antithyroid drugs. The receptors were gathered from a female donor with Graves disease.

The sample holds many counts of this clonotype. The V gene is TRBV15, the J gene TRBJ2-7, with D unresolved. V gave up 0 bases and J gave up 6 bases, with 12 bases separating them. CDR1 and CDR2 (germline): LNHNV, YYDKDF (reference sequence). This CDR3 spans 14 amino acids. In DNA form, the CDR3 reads TGTGCCACCAGCAGAGATACAGCCTCAACCGAGCAGTACTTC. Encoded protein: CATSRDTASTEQYF.

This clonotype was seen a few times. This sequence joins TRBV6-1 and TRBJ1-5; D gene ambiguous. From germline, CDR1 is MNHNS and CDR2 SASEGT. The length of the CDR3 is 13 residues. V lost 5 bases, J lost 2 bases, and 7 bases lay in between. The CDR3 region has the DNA TGTGCCAGCAGTCCCCACCGCAATCAGCCCCAGCATTTT. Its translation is CASSPHRNQPQHF.

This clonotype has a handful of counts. This CDR3 reads CSATTPNSLPNTEAFF. The DNA of the CDR3 is TGCAGTGCTACCACCCCGAACTCGTTGCCGAACACTGAAGCTTTCTTT. This chain uses TRBV20-1 with TRBJ1-1; D not certain. The V gene lost 4 bases and the J gene lost 1 base, with 19 bases spanning the gap. This CDR3 has 16 amino acids. Germline CDR1 reads DFQATT; CDR2 reads SNEGSKA (reference sequence).

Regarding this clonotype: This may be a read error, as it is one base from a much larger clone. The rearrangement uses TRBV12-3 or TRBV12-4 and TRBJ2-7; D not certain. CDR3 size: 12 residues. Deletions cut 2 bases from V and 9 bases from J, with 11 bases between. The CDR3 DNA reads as TGTGCCAGCAGTTTAATTTGGCAAGGGCAGTACTTC. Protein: CASSLIWQGQYF.

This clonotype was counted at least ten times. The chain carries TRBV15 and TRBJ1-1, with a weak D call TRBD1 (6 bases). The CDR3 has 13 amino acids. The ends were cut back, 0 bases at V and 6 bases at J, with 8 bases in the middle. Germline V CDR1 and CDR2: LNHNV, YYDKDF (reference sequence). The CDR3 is CATSRDRGSEAFF. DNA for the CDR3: TGTGCCACCAGCAGAGACAGGGGCTCTGAAGCTTTCTTT.